This TCR beta chain was profiled in a study of T cell responses to AZD1222 COVID-19 vaccine (dated by TCRdb to about 2021). Context from the whole study: TCR sequencing was performed for more than 230 trial participants, of whom about 200 were given two doses of AZD1222 and 26 were given two doses of MenACWY control vaccine. Trial participants were enrolled by age into subgroups of 18-55, 56-69 and 70-plus years, and around 150, 28 and 57 TCR-sequenced participants, respectively, were included in these subgroups. General study outcomes and caveats: After two AZD1222 doses, both the breadth and the depth of spike-specific TCRs were significantly higher than at day 0 and than in MenACWY recipients. Because no day 14 peak-response samples were available, repertoires were characterized only after the peak T cell response. Participants were mostly white British, with more females than males. The authors suggested clonal diversity may have been underestimated. Reportedly, almost half of the unique spike-specific TCRs recognized epitopes lying outside the regions that are mutated in the B.1.351 and B.1.1.7 variants. Only five to seven AZD1222 recipients were SARS-CoV-2 seropositive at baseline, limiting conclusions about previously exposed vaccinees. CD4 TCRs associated with the vaccine covered the entire spike protein, and the dominant responses were in regions 160-218 and 743-854. In the small 56-69-year group, the increase in depth fell short of significance, most likely because of low power.

With regard to this clone: This clone's antigen is unknown. No quality values exist for individual bases; no much larger clone is one base distant.

The CDR3 regions of human TCRbeta chains were analyzed by immunosequencing. In the original analysis: TCRs in the repertoires were compared against a reference library of SARS-CoV-2-specific TCRs that had been generated with the MIRA antigen-specificity platform. Breadth was defined as the fraction of unique TCRs that were SARS-CoV-2-associated. Depth was defined as the fraction of total T cells that were SARS-CoV-2-associated. Using the MIRA data, each spike-specific TCR was mapped to the spike region that the TCR reacts to and placed in a CD4 or CD8 class. Log10-transformed breadth and depth values were compared by one-way ANOVA with Sidak's multiple comparisons tests. This immuneACCESS table, as held by TCRdb, lists in-frame sequences with V and J called but not all clones. Of the missing ones, under half trace to an unresolved V gene in checked studies; the others have no known cause. V, J and clone size are those of that table, while D and trimming were read from the DNA. The sample has around 160,000 clones on record, 75% to 95% of them singletons. Roughly 2.8% of the sample goes to the ten largest clones.

The germline V gene gives CDR1 as SGHTA and CDR2 as FQGNSA. The CDR3 sequence holds 18 residues, the cysteine and phenylalanine included. The CDR3 DNA has 54 bases and is translated from base 1. Trimmed from V: 1 base; trimmed from J: 0 bases; junction bases lacking a gene match: 7. In the paper's terms, the time point label means: baseline before first vaccination. What this sample's treatment or condition label stands for: meningococcal conjugate vaccine given as trial control. Vaccinee samples were obtained from the UK trials COV001 and COV002, which included a single-blind randomized controlled phase 2/3 trial of AZD1222 (ChAdOx1 nCoV-19) in healthy adults. Trial participant PBMC samples were collected at day 0 and day 28 after the second dose for TCRbeta chain sequencing.

The source of this sequence is an adult in good health. The rearrangement joined TRBV7-2 to TRBJ2-3, and TRBD2 aligns with 10 junction nucleotides. Sequences were derived from peripheral blood, sampled on day 0 of MenACWY control vaccination. The CDR3 loop reads CASSLGAGGGGSTDTQYF. The nucleotides are TGTGCCAGCAGCTTAGGAGCGGGAGGGGGAGGAAGCACAGATACGCAGTATTTT.